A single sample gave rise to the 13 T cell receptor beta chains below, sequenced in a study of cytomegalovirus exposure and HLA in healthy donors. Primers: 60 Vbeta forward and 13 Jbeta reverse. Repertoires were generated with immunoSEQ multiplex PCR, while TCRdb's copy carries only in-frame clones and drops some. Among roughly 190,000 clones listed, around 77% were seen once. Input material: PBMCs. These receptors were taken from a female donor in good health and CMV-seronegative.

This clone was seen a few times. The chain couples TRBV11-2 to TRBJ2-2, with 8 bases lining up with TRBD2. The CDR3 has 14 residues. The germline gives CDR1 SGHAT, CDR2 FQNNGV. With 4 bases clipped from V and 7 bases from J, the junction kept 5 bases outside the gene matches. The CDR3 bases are TGTGCCAGCAGCTCCCCGGGGGGGAGCGGGGAGCTGTTTTTT. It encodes CASSSPGGSGELFF.

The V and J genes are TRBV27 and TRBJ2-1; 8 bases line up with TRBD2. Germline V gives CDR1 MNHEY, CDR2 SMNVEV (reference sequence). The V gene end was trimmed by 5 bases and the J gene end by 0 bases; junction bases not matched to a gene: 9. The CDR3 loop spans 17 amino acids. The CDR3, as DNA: TGTGCCAGCAGTCCTTACCTAGCGGGTAGCTCCTACAATGAGCAGTTCTTC. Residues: CASSPYLAGSSYNEQFF.

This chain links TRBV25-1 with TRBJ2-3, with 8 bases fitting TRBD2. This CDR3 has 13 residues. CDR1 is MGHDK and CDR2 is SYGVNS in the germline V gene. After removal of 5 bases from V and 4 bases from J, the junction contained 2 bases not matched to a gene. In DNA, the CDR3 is TGTGCCAGCAGTCCCGGGGGGGCAGATACGCAGTATTTT. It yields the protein CASSPGGADTQYF.

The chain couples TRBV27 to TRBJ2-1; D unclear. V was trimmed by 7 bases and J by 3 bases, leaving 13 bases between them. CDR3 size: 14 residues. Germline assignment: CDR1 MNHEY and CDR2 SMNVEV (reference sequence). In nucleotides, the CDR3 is TGTGCCAGCAATGCCGGCAGGCGCTACAATGAGCAGTTCTTC. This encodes CASNAGRRYNEQFF.

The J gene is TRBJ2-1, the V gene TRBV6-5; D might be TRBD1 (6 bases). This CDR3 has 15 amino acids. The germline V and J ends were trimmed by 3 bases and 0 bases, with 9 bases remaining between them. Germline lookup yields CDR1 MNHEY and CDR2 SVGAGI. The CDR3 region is CASSYSGVSYNEQFF. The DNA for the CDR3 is TGTGCCAGCAGTTATTCAGGGGTCTCCTACAATGAGCAGTTCTTC.

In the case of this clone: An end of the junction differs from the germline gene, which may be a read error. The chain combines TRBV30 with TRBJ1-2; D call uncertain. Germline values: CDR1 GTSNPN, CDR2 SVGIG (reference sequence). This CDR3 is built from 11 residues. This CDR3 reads CAWSYYYDYTF. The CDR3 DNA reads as TGTGCCTGGAGTTACTACTATGACTACACCTTC.

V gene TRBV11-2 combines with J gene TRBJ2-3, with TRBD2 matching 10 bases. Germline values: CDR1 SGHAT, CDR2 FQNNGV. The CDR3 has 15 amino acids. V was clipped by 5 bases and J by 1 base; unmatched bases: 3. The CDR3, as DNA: TGTGCCAGCAGCAACCTAGCGGGAGGCACAGATACGCAGTATTTT. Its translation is CASSNLAGGTDTQYF.

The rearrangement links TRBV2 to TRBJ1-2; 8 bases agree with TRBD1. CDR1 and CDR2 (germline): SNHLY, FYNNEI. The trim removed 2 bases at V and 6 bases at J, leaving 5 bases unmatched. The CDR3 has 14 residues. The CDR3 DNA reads TGTGCCAGCAGTGAAAGGGCAGGGGGCAATGGCTACACCTTC. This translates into CASSERAGGNGYTF. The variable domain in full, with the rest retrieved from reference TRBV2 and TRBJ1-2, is EPEVTQTPSHQVTQMGQEVILRCVPISNHLYFYWYRQILGQKVEFLVSFYNNEISEKSEIFDDQFSVERPDGSNFTLKIRSTKLEDSAMYFCASSERAGGNGYTFGSGTRLTVV.

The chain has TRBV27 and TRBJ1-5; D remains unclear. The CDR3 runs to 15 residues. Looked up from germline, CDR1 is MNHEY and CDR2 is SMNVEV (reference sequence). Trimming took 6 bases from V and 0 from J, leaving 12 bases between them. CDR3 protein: CASSLRWSSNQPQHF. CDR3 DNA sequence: TGTGCCAGCAGCCTAAGGTGGAGTAGCAATCAGCCCCAGCATTTT.

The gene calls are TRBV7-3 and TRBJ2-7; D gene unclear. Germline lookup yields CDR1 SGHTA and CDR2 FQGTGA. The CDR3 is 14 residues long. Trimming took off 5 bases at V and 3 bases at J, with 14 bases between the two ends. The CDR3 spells CASSPDTSVYEQYF. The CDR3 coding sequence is TGTGCCAGCAGCCCTGACACCTCCGTCTACGAGCAGTACTTC. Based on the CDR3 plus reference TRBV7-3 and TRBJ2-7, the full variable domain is GAGVSQTPSNKVTEKGKYVELRCDPISGHTALYWYRQSLGQGPEFLIYFQGTGAADDSGLPNDRFFAVRPEGSVSTLKIQRTERGDSAVYLCASSPDTSVYEQYFGPGTRLTVT.

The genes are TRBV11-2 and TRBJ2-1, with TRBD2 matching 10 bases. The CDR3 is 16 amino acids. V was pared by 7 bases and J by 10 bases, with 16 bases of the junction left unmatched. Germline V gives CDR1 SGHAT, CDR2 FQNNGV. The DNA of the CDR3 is TGTGCCAGCACCCCGATGCTCGCTAGCGGGGGCTGGGAGCAGTTCTTC. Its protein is CASTPMLASGGWEQFF.

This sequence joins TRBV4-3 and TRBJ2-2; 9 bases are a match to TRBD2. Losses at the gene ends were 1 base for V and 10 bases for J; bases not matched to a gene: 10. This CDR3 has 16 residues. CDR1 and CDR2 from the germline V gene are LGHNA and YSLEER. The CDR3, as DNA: TGCGCCAGCAGCCAAGCTAAGCGGGGGGCGCTTGAGGAGCTGTTTTTT. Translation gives CASSQAKRGALEELFF.

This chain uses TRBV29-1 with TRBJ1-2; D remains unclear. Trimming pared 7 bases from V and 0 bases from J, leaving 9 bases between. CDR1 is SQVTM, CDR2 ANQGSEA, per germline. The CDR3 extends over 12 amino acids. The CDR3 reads CSGGQANYGYTF. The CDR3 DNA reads TGCAGCGGAGGCCAAGCTAACTATGGCTACACCTTC.